These T cell receptor beta chains were read from a single sample in a study of identical twins. TCRdb called the 5' RACE reads again in MiXCR, with one record for every CDR3 protein. This table holds fewer than 550,000 distinct CDR3 sequences, roughly 15% found once. The same sample was also used in a study of yellow fever vaccine responses in identical twins.

The sample was CD4+ T cells sorted from blood. The source of these receptors is a woman under 30 in good health. The CDR3 runs from the conserved cysteine through the conserved F or W. Fields, in order: D gene, J gene, V gene, clone size, CDR3 DNA, CDR3 protein. The D gene is left open where the match is weak. Size is omitted from some rows. Given values are once, few, many or a class for expanded clones.

- | TRBJ2-4 | TRBV7-6 | few | TGTGCCAGCAGCTTAGCGGTACAGGGAAACATTCAGTACTTC | CASSLAVQGNIQYF
- | TRBJ2-7 | TRBV15 | - | TGTGCCACCAGCAGAGATAGGGGCCCCTACGAGCAGTACTTC | CATSRDRGPYEQYF
TRBD2 | TRBJ2-7 | TRBV2 | few | TGTGCCAGCAGTGGTCCCCCAGGAGCGGGAGTCTCCTACGAGCAGTACTTC | CASSGPPGAGVSYEQYF
- | TRBJ2-7 | TRBV24-1 | few | TGTGCCACCAGTGATTCAGGGCCAACGGGAAGTTCTGCGAAGCAGTACTTC | CATSDSGPTGSSAKQYF
TRBD2 | TRBJ2-1 | TRBV4-1 | - | TGCGCCAGCAGCCAGCAACTAGCGGGGGGGTTGGATGAGCAGTTCTTC | CASSQQLAGGLDEQFF
- | TRBJ1-1 | TRBV5-1 | - | TGCGCCAGCAGCCCCCAGAGGACAGACCAGAACACTGAAGCTTTCTTT | CASSPQRTDQNTEAFF
- | TRBJ2-3 | TRBV6-5 | few | TGTGCCAGCAGTTACCGGGGGCTAACCACAGATACGCAGTATTTT | CASSYRGLTTDTQYF
TRBD1 | TRBJ1-1 | TRBV28 | few | TGTGCCAGCAGTTCTGCAGGGACAGGGGTGAACACTGAAGCTTTCTTT | CASSSAGTGVNTEAFF
- | TRBJ2-1 | TRBV7-2 | - | TGTGCCAGCAGCTTAGCCGAACAGGGTTTCGCGTATTCCTACAATGAGCAGTTCTTC | CASSLAEQGFAYSYNEQFF
- | TRBJ1-1 | TRBV5-1 | few | TGCGCCAGCAGAGGGTCCGGGAGTGGGACTGAAGCTTTCTTT | CASRGSGSGTEAFF
- | TRBJ2-5 | TRBV7-6 | few | TGTGCCAGCAGCCCCTTTGGCGGTCAAGAGACCCAGTACTTC | CASSPFGGQETQYF
- | TRBJ1-5 | TRBV25-1 | many | TGTGCCAGCTCCGGGACAAGGAATCAGCCCCAGCATTTT | CASSGTRNQPQHF
- | TRBJ2-2 | TRBV5-1 | few | TGCGCCAGCACCCGAAGGGACACCGGGGAGCTGTTTTTT | CASTRRDTGELFF
- | TRBJ2-4 | TRBV2 | few | TGTGCCAGCAGTGAAAATCCCACACTAGCCAAAAACATTCAGTACTTC | CASSENPTLAKNIQYF
TRBD1 | TRBJ1-2 | TRBV10-3 | few | TGTGCCATCAGTGAGTCGACAGGGATGTATAACTATGGCTACACCTTC | CAISESTGMYNYGYTF
TRBD2 | TRBJ2-2 | TRBV4-2 | - | TGTGCCAGCAGCCAAGATCGGCGGAGCGGGAGGGGGGCCGGGGAGCTGTTTTTT | CASSQDRRSGRGAGELFF
- | TRBJ2-2 | TRBV7-3 | few | TGTGCCAGCAGCTTATCTGCTGCGAACACCGGGGAGCTGTTTTTT | CASSLSAANTGELFF
- | TRBJ2-1 | TRBV5-1 | many | TGCGCCAGCAGGGGATCGGGACTGAGCTCCTACAATGAGCAGTTCTTC | CASRGSGLSSYNEQFF
- | TRBJ1-1 | TRBV12-3/TRBV12-4 | - | TGTGCCAGCCGCGGGAACCTGAACACTAAAGCTTTCTTT | CASRGNLNTKAFF
- | TRBJ2-3 | TRBV2 | - | TGTGCCAGTCATCTAGGAGGCACAGATACGCAGTATTTT | CASHLGGTDTQYF
- | TRBJ2-1 | TRBV2 | - | TGTGCCAGCAGGCAAGGGGGACTATCCTACAATGAGCAGTTCTTC | CASRQGGLSYNEQFF
- | TRBJ2-2 | TRBV2 | - | TGTGCCAGCAAAACGAGTGGGACCGGGGAGCTGTTTTTT | CASKTSGTGELFF
TRBD1 | TRBJ2-6 | TRBV20-1 | - | TGCAGTGCTAGTTTCGGACAGGGCGTCTCTGGGGCCAACGTCCTGACTTTC | CSASFGQGVSGANVLTF
TRBD2 | TRBJ2-7 | TRBV20-1 | - | TGCAGTGCTCTCCCTTCTAGCGGGAGTCGGTACGAGCAGTACTTC | CSALPSSGSRYEQYF
- | TRBJ2-2 | TRBV5-1 | - | TGCGCCAGCAGCTTGTTTTCACAGAACCGGGGGTCCGGGGAGCTGTTTTTT | CASSLFSQNRGSGELFF
TRBD1 | TRBJ2-3 | TRBV6-1 | - | TGTGCCAGCAGTGACCAAACCAGGGGGCCTAGAGATACGCAGTATTTT | CASSDQTRGPRDTQYF
- | TRBJ1-1 | TRBV7-8 | - | TGTGCCAGCAGCTTAGTGAGGTGGTCCATGAACACTGAAGCTTTCTTT | CASSLVRWSMNTEAFF
- | TRBJ2-1 | TRBV29-1 | - | TGCAGCGCCCTGGGGTGGGGCAATGAGCAGTTCTTC | CSALGWGNEQFF
- | TRBJ1-3 | TRBV12-3/TRBV12-4 | many | TGTGCCAGCAGTTTAGGGGTTGGAAACACCATATATTTT | CASSLGVGNTIYF
TRBD1 | TRBJ1-4 | TRBV6-1 | - | TGTGCCAGCAGGACAGGGTCGGGTGAAAAACTGTTTTTT | CASRTGSGEKLFF
TRBD2 | TRBJ2-7 | TRBV10-3 | few | TGTGCCATCAGTGAACAAGCGGGGCTTTACTACGAGCAGTACTTC | CAISEQAGLYYEQYF
- | TRBJ2-5 | TRBV7-2 | few | TGTGCCAGCAGCTTAGATATAGCCTTCGAGACCCAGTACTTC | CASSLDIAFETQYF
- | TRBJ1-6 | TRBV7-2 | few | TGTGCCAGCAGCTTAAGGCCCGCTACCTATAATTCACCCCTCCACTTT | CASSLRPATYNSPLHF
- | TRBJ2-3 | TRBV12-3/TRBV12-4 | - | TGTGCCAGCAGTTTAATCCGGGACCCGAATACGCAGTATTTT | CASSLIRDPNTQYF
- | TRBJ2-5 | TRBV7-9 | few | TGTGCCAGCAGCCCCCATCGAGAGACCCAGTACTTC | CASSPHRETQYF
- | TRBJ1-2 | TRBV7-9 | - | TGTGCCAGCAGCTCGGGGGAGGGACTCTATGGCTACACCTTC | CASSSGEGLYGYTF
- | TRBJ1-1 | TRBV28 | few | TGTGCCAGCAGACCCGGGACACCGAACACTGAAGCTTTCTTT | CASRPGTPNTEAFF
- | TRBJ1-6 | TRBV3-1 | few | TGTGCCAGCAGCCAAGATGAACAGACGTCACCCCTCCACTTT | CASSQDEQTSPLHF
TRBD2 | TRBJ2-1 | TRBV5-8 | - | TGTGCCAGCAGCTACGGACTAGCGGGCCTGAATGAGCAGTTCTTC | CASSYGLAGLNEQFF
- | TRBJ2-5 | TRBV12-3/TRBV12-4 | few | TGTGCCAGCAGTTTCATTAAGGGAGCGGGAGAGACCCAGTACTTC | CASSFIKGAGETQYF
TRBD2 | TRBJ2-1 | TRBV10-3 | - | TGTGCCACACAGCGGGAACCCCTTGGTGAGCAGTTCTTC | CATQREPLGEQFF
- | TRBJ2-3 | TRBV29-1 | few | TGCAGCATCCGAGTTGTTCGCACAGATACGCAGTATTTT | CSIRVVRTDTQYF
- | TRBJ1-1 | TRBV7-9 | - | TGTGCCAGCAGCGCACAACATGAAGCTTTCTTT | CASSAQHEAFF
- | TRBJ2-3 | TRBV24-1 | - | TGTGCCACCAGTGATTTGACCCTTTCGGGAGATACGCAGTATTTT | CATSDLTLSGDTQYF
TRBD2 | TRBJ2-3 | TRBV12-3/TRBV12-4 | - | TGTGCCAGCAGTTTAACGGTGGCTAGCGGGGCCACAGATACGCAGTATTTT | CASSLTVASGATDTQYF
- | TRBJ2-5 | TRBV28 | few | TGTGCCAGCAGTTTACCCACGGCGATGGGGATACAAGAGACCCAGTACTTC | CASSLPTAMGIQETQYF
- | TRBJ2-1 | TRBV20-1 | few | TGCAGTGCCACCTTTTCTAGTGATGTGGGAGAGCAGTTCTTC | CSATFSSDVGEQFF
TRBD2 | TRBJ2-1 | TRBV12-3/TRBV12-4 | few | TGTGCCAGCAGTCCTCAAGCGGGAGGACGCAATGAGCAGTTCTTC | CASSPQAGGRNEQFF
- | TRBJ2-3 | TRBV9 | few | TGTGCCAGCAGCGTAGGGGGAATCACAGGGCCCAACACAGATACGCAGTATTTT | CASSVGGITGPNTDTQYF
- | TRBJ2-7 | TRBV27 | few | TGTGCCAGCAGCCAACCCGGTTGGGAGCAGTACTTC | CASSQPGWEQYF
TRBD2 | TRBJ2-3 | TRBV7-9 | few | TGTGCCAGCAGAATAGCGGGGGGATCAGATACGCAGTATTTT | CASRIAGGSDTQYF
TRBD1 | TRBJ2-1 | TRBV28 | few | TGTGCCAGCAGTCCTCGGGACAGGAGGTTGAATGAGCAGTTCTTC | CASSPRDRRLNEQFF
TRBD2 | TRBJ2-3 | TRBV9 | few | TGTGCCAGCAGCTTCAGTAGGTCGCTAGCGGACACAGATACGCAGTATTTT | CASSFSRSLADTDTQYF
TRBD1 | TRBJ1-1 | TRBV6-5 | few | TGTGCCAGCAGCTACAGGGGGCAGAACACTGAAGCTTTCTTT | CASSYRGQNTEAFF